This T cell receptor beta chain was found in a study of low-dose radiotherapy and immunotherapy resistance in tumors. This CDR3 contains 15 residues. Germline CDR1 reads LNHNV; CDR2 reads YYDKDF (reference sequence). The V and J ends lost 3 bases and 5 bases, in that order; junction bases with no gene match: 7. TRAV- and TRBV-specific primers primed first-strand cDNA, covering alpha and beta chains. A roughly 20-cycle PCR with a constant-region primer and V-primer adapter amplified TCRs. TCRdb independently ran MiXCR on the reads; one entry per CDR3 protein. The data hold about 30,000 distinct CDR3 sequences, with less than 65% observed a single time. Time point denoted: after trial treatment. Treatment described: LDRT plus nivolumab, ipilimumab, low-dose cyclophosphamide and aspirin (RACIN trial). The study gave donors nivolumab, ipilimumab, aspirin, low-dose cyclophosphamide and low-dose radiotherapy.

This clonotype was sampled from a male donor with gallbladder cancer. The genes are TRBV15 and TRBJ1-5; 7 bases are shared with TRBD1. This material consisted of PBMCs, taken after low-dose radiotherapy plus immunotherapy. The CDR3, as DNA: TGTGCCACCAGCAGCTGGACAGGCGCGGATCAGCCCCAGCATTTT. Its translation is CATSSWTGADQPQHF.